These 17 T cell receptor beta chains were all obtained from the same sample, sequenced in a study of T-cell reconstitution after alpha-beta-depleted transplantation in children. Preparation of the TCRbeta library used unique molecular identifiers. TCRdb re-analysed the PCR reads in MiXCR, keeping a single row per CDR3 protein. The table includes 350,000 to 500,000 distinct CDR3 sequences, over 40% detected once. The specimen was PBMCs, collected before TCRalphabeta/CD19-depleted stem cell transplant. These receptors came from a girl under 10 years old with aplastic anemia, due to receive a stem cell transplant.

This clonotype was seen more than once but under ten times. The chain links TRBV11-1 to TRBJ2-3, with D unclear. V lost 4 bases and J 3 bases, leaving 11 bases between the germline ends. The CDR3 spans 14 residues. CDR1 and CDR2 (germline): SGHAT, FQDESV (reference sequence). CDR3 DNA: TGTGCCAGCAGCTGGTCCGGAATTACAGATACGCAGTATTTT. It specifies CASSWSGITDTQYF.

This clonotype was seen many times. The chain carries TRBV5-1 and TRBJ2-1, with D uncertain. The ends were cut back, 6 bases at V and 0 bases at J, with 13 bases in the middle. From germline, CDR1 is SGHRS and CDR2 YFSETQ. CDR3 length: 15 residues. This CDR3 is CASMVQSSSYNEQFF. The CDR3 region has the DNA TGCGCCAGCATGGTTCAGTCGAGCTCCTACAATGAGCAGTTCTTC.

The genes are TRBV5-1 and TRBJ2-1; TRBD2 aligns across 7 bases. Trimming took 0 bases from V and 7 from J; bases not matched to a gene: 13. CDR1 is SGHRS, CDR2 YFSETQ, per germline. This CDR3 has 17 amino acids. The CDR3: CASSLAKGGGSVNEQFF. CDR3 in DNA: TGCGCCAGCAGCTTGGCCAAAGGTGGCGGGAGTGTAAATGAGCAGTTCTTC.

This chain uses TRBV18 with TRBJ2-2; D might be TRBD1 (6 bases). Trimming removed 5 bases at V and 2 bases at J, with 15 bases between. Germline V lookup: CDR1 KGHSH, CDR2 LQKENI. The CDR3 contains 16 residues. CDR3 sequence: CASSSYPTGNTGELFF. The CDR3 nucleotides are TGTGCCAGCTCATCCTACCCGACAGGCAACACCGGGGAGCTGTTTTTT.

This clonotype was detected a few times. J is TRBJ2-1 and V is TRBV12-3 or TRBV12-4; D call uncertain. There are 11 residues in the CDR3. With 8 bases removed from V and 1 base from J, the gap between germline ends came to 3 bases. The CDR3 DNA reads TGTGCCAGCGGGTCCTACAATGAGCAGTTCTTC. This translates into CASGSYNEQFF.

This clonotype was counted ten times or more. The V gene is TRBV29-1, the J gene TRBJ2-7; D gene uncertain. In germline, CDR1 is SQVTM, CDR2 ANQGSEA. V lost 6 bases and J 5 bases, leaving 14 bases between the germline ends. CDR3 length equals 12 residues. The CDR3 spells CSVRSDHHEQYF. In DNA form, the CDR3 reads TGCAGCGTGAGGTCGGACCACCACGAGCAGTACTTC.

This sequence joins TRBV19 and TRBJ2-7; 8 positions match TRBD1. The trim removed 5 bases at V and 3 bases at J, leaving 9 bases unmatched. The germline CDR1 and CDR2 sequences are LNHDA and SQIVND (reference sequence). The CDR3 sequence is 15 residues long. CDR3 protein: CASSPRQGILYEQYF. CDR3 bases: TGTGCCAGTAGTCCCCGACAGGGGATTCTCTACGAGCAGTACTTC.

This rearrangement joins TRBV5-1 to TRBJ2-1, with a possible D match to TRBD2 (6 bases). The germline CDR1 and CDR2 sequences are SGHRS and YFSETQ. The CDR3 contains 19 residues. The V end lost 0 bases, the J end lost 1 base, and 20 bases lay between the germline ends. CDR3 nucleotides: TGCGCCAGCAGCTTGGCCGGGACTCACATAGTAGGGTCCTACAATGAGCAGTTCTTC. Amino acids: CASSLAGTHIVGSYNEQFF.

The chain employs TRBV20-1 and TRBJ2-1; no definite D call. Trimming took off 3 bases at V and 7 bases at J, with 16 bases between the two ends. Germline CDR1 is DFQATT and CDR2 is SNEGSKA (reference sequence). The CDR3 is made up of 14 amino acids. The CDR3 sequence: CSASPDEEMNEQFF. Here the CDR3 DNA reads TGCAGTGCTAGCCCCGACGAGGAGATGAATGAGCAGTTCTTC.

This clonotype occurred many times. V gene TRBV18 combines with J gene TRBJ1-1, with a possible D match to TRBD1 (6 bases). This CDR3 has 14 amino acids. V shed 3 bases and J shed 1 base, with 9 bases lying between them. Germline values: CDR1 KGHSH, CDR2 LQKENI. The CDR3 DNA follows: TGTGCCAGCTCACCCCAGGGGCAGAACACTGAAGCTTTCTTT. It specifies CASSPQGQNTEAFF.

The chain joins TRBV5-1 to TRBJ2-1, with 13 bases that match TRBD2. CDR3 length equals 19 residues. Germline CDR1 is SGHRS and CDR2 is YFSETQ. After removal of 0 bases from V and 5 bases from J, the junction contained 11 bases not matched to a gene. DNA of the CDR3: TGCGCCAGCAGCTTGGTGGCGGGACTAGCGGGGAATAGAAACAATGAGCAGTTCTTC. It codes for CASSLVAGLAGNRNNEQFF.

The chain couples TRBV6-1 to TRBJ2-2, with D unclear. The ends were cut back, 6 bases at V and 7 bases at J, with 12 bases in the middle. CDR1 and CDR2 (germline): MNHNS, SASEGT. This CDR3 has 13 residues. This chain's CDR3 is CASRWASFGELFF. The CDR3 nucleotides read TGTGCCAGCAGATGGGCCTCCTTCGGGGAGCTGTTTTTT.

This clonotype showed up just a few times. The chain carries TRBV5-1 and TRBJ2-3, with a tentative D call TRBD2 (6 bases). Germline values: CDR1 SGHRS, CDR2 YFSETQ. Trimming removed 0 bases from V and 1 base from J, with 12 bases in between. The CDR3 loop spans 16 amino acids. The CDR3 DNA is TGCGCCAGCAGCTTGGTGGGGGGTAGAGGCACAGATACGCAGTATTTT. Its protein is CASSLVGGRGTDTQYF.

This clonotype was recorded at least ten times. CDR3 residues: CASSLYFGLGEQYF. The CDR3 bases are TGCGCCAGCAGCTTGTATTTCGGACTGGGGGAGCAGTACTTC. The chain joins TRBV5-1 to TRBJ2-7, with D tentatively TRBD2 (5 bases). CDR3 length equals 14 residues. V was pared by 1 base and J by 7 bases, with 15 bases between. Germline V gene sequence: CDR1 SGHRS, CDR2 YFSETQ. Together with reference TRBV5-1 and TRBJ2-7, the CDR3 gives the full variable domain: KAGVTQTPRYLIKTRGQQVTLSCSPISGHRSVSWYQQTPGQGLQFLFEYFSETQRNKGNFPGRFSGRQFSNSRSEMNVSTLELGDSALYLCASSLYFGLGEQYFGPGTRLTVT.

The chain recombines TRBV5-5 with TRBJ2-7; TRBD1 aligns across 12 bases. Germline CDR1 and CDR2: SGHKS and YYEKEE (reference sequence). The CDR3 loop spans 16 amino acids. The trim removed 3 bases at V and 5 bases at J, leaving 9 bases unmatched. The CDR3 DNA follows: TGTGCCAGCAGCTCGGATCCCGGGACAGGGGGCCACGAGCAGTACTTC. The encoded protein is CASSSDPGTGGHEQYF.

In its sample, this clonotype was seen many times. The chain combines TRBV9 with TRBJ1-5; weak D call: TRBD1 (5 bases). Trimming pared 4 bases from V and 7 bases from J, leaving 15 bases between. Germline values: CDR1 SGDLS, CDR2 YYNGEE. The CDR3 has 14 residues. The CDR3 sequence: CASSSGGRGQPQHF. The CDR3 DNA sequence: TGTGCCAGCAGCTCCGGAGGGAGGGGACAGCCCCAGCATTTT.

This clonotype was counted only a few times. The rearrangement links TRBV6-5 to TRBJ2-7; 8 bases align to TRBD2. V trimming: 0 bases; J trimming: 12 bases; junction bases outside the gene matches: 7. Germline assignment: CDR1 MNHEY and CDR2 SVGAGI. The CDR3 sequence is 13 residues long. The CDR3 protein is CASSYSRGAQRYF. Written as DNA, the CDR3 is TGTGCCAGCAGTTACTCGCGGGGGGCCCAGCGGTACTTC.